A selection of T cell receptor beta chains follows, all from one sample in a study of blood T cell repertoires in COVID-19. Sequenced by immunoSEQ multiplex PCR; TCRdb stores in-frame clones only, minus some. The repertoire has 110,000 or so clones, over 75% of them found once; the top ten carry roughly 2.6%. The sample comprised peripheral blood. These TCRs come from a man aged 50 or older with acute or convalescent COVID-19. Both conserved end residues are part of each CDR3. The D gene is left open where the match is weak. Not every row has a clone size; where given, it reads once, few, many or a size class.

J gene: TRBJ2-7; V gene: TRBV14; clone size: -; D gene: -; CDR3 DNA: TGTGCCAGCAGCCCGGACAACTCCTACGAGCAGTACTTC; CDR3 protein: CASSPDNSYEQYF
J gene: TRBJ2-1; V gene: TRBV10-3; clone size: -; D gene: -; CDR3 DNA: TGTGCCATCAGTGAGTCGTGGCAGGGGGGTGAGCAGTTCTTC; CDR3 protein: CAISESWQGGEQFF
J gene: TRBJ1-5; V gene: TRBV7-9; clone size: -; D gene: TRBD1; CDR3 DNA: TGTGCCAGCAGCCTAGGACAGGGAGTATACAATCAGCCCCAGCATTTT; CDR3 protein: CASSLGQGVYNQPQHF
J gene: TRBJ1-6; V gene: TRBV6-5; clone size: -; D gene: TRBD1; CDR3 DNA: TGTGCCAGCACAGGGGGCTATAATTCACCCCTCCACTTT; CDR3 protein: CASTGGYNSPLHF
J gene: TRBJ2-1; V gene: TRBV5-1; clone size: -; D gene: TRBD1; CDR3 DNA: TGCGCCAGCCAACCGGGACAGGGAGTAGCAGCCGCTTCCTACAATGAGCAGTTCTTC; CDR3 protein: CASQPGQGVAAASYNEQFF
J gene: TRBJ2-1; V gene: TRBV7-3; clone size: -; D gene: TRBD2; CDR3 DNA: TGTGCCAGCAGCTCGGGACTAGCGGGGGGGAAAGCCTACAATGAGCAGTTCTTC; CDR3 protein: CASSSGLAGGKAYNEQFF
J gene: TRBJ2-5; V gene: TRBV2; clone size: few; D gene: -; CDR3 DNA: TGTGCCAGCAAAGCAGCCGAGAGAGGTAGAGAGACCCAGTACTTC; CDR3 protein: CASKAAERGRETQYF
J gene: TRBJ2-2; V gene: TRBV27; clone size: -; D gene: -; CDR3 DNA: TGTGCCAGCAGTCTAAACAGGGTATTGGCCGGGGAGCTGTTTTTT; CDR3 protein: CASSLNRVLAGELFF
J gene: TRBJ1-2; V gene: TRBV11-1; clone size: -; D gene: TRBD1; CDR3 DNA: TGTGCCAGCAGCGCAAACAGGGGCTATGGCTACACCTTC; CDR3 protein: CASSANRGYGYTF
J gene: TRBJ2-5; V gene: TRBV28; clone size: -; D gene: TRBD2; CDR3 DNA: TGTGCCAGCAGTTCCCTACTAGCGGGAGGAAAAGAGACCCAGTACTTC; CDR3 protein: CASSSLLAGGKETQYF
J gene: TRBJ2-2; V gene: TRBV5-4; clone size: -; D gene: TRBD2; CDR3 DNA: TGTGCCAGCAGCAAGGGACTAGCGGGGGATGGCACCGGGGAGCTGTTTTTT; CDR3 protein: CASSKGLAGDGTGELFF
J gene: TRBJ1-5; V gene: TRBV2; clone size: -; D gene: -; CDR3 DNA: TGTGCCAGCAGTGTGACAGGAGGAAATCAGCCCCAGCATTTT; CDR3 protein: CASSVTGGNQPQHF
J gene: TRBJ2-7; V gene: TRBV13; clone size: -; D gene: TRBD2; CDR3 DNA: TGTGCCAGCAGCTTAGGTGGAGCGGGAGGCTTCTACGAGCAGTACTTC; CDR3 protein: CASSLGGAGGFYEQYF
J gene: TRBJ1-5; V gene: TRBV2; clone size: few; D gene: -; CDR3 DNA: TGTGCCAGCAGTCTGGACAGAAGGAATCAGCCCCAGCATTTT; CDR3 protein: CASSLDRRNQPQHF
J gene: TRBJ1-3; V gene: TRBV7-3; clone size: -; D gene: TRBD1; CDR3 DNA: TGTGCCAGCAGCCCGAGGGCCGGGACAGGGGCCCTCTCTGGAAACACCATATATTTT; CDR3 protein: CASSPRAGTGALSGNTIYF
J gene: TRBJ2-5; V gene: TRBV19; clone size: -; D gene: TRBD2; CDR3 DNA: TGTGCCAGTAGGGGGAGGGCAGGAGAAGAGACCCAGTACTTC; CDR3 protein: CASRGRAGEETQYF
J gene: TRBJ2-1; V gene: TRBV5-4; clone size: once; D gene: TRBD2; CDR3 DNA: TGTGCCAGCAGCCGCCAGGGCGGGAGCAATGAGCAGTTCTTC; CDR3 protein: CASSRQGGSNEQFF
J gene: TRBJ1-2; V gene: TRBV20-1; clone size: -; D gene: -; CDR3 DNA: TGCAGTGCTAGTGAGGGGAGCTCCTTC; CDR3 protein: CSASEGSSF
J gene: TRBJ2-1; V gene: TRBV7-9; clone size: -; D gene: TRBD2; CDR3 DNA: TGTGCCAGCAGCCCTTCGGGACTAGCGGAGGGGGGGAAGAATGAGCAGTTCTTC; CDR3 protein: CASSPSGLAEGGKNEQFF
J gene: TRBJ2-7; V gene: TRBV7-6; clone size: few; D gene: -; CDR3 DNA: TGTGCCAGCAGCTTACAGGGGGGAACCCACTTCGAGCAGTACTTC; CDR3 protein: CASSLQGGTHFEQYF